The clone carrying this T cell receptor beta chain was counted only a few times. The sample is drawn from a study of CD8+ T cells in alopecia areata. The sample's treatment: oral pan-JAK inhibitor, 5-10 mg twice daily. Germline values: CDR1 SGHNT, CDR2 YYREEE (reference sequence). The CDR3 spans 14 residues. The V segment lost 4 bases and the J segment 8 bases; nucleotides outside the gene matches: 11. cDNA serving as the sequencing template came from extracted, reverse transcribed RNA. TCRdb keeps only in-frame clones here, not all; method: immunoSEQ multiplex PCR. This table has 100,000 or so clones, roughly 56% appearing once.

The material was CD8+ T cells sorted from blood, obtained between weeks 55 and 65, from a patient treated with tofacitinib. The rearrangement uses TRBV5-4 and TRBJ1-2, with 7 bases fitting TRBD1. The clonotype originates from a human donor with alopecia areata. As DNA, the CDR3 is TGTGCCAGCAGCCCCTACGGACAGGTGGACGGCTACACCTTC. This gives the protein CASSPYGQVDGYTF.